This TCR beta chain came from a study of cytomegalovirus exposure and HLA in healthy donors. As for the study in general: When fewer than 500 donors were genotyped, just over 80% of them were found to fall in the Caucasian-associated ancestry cluster.

Comment on this clone: What it binds is not known.

A multiplex PCR was run with 60 Vbeta primers and 13 Jbeta primers. Using immunoSEQ multiplex PCR, the repertoire was profiled, and TCRdb retains in-frame clones only, with some absent. The top ten hold about 4.3% of the sample, which has approximately 100,000 clones, around four fifths seen once. The CDR3 spans 15 residues. Germline loops: CDR1 MRHNA, CDR2 SNTAGT. V lost 3 bases, J lost 4 bases, and 15 bases lay in between. General study points: Sequencing likely caused a cluster of highly shared sequence variants. Through in vitro validation, a few CMV-associated chains were shown to be specific for CMV antigens. Roughly uniform depth of sequencing across donors was assumed in presence/absence analyses.

Input material: PBMCs. This sequence joins TRBV6-4 and TRBJ1-2, with D perhaps TRBD1 (6 bases). The TCR was taken from a man aged 35-49 years in good health and CMV-seronegative. Here the CDR3 reads CASSDPGGLPYGYTF. CDR3 DNA: TGTGCCAGCAGTGATCCCGGGGGGCTACCCTATGGCTACACCTTC.